A single sample is the source of the 5 T cell receptor beta chains below, sequenced in a study of blood T cell repertoires in COVID-19. Sequencing used immunoSEQ multiplex PCR; TCRdb keeps in-frame clones, though not all of them. The sample lists some 96,000 clones, roughly nine tenths occurring once. The sequencing input was peripheral blood. These TCRs come from a man aged 50-60 years with active COVID-19.

This sequence joins TRBV5-4 and TRBJ2-1; TRBD1 is a possible D gene (5 bases). V lost 2 bases to trimming and J lost 9 bases, with 15 bases between them. CDR3 size: 14 residues. Germline V gene lookup returns CDR1 SGHNT and CDR2 YYREEE (reference sequence). The CDR3 is CASSFTGPSGEQFF. The CDR3 DNA reads TGTGCCAGCAGCTTTACAGGACCTTCGGGTGAGCAGTTCTTC.

The chain combines TRBV18 with TRBJ2-3, with 7 bases that match TRBD1. CDR3 length: 13 amino acids. CDR1 is KGHSH and CDR2 is LQKENI in the germline V gene. J gave up 13 bases and V 3 bases, and 10 bases lay outside the gene matches. CDR3 protein: CASSPHPGQTEYF. CDR3 nucleotides: TGTGCCAGCTCACCTCACCCGGGACAGACGGAGTATTTT.

About this clone: A read error may account for a junction end that differs from germline. J is TRBJ1-1 and V is TRBV5-4, with D tentatively TRBD1 (5 bases). Per the germline V gene, CDR1 is SGHNT and CDR2 is YYREEE (reference sequence). This CDR3 contains 15 residues. For the CDR3, the DNA is TGTGCCAGCAGTTTGGAGATGACAGCGAACACTGAAGCTTTCTTT. This translates into CASSLEMTANTEAFF.

This chain joins TRBV5-1 and TRBJ2-3; TRBD2 agrees at 7 bases. CDR3 size: 14 residues. V dropped 0 bases and J dropped 6; count of bases not matched to a gene: 4. Germline V lookup: CDR1 SGHRS, CDR2 YFSETQ. CDR3: CASSLDGRADTQYF. In nucleotides, the CDR3 is TGCGCCAGCAGCTTGGATGGGAGGGCTGATACGCAGTATTTT.

In DNA form, the CDR3 reads TGTGCCAGTACCCTCCAAGGGGGACTAGCGGGGGGGTATAGAGATACGCAGTATTTT. Residues: CASTLQGGLAGGYRDTQYF. The chain links TRBV19 to TRBJ2-3; TRBD2 aligns across 16 bases. J lost 5 bases, V lost 7 bases, and 15 bases had no gene match. The germline V gene has CDR1 LNHDA and CDR2 SQIVND (reference sequence). This CDR3 is 19 amino acids long.